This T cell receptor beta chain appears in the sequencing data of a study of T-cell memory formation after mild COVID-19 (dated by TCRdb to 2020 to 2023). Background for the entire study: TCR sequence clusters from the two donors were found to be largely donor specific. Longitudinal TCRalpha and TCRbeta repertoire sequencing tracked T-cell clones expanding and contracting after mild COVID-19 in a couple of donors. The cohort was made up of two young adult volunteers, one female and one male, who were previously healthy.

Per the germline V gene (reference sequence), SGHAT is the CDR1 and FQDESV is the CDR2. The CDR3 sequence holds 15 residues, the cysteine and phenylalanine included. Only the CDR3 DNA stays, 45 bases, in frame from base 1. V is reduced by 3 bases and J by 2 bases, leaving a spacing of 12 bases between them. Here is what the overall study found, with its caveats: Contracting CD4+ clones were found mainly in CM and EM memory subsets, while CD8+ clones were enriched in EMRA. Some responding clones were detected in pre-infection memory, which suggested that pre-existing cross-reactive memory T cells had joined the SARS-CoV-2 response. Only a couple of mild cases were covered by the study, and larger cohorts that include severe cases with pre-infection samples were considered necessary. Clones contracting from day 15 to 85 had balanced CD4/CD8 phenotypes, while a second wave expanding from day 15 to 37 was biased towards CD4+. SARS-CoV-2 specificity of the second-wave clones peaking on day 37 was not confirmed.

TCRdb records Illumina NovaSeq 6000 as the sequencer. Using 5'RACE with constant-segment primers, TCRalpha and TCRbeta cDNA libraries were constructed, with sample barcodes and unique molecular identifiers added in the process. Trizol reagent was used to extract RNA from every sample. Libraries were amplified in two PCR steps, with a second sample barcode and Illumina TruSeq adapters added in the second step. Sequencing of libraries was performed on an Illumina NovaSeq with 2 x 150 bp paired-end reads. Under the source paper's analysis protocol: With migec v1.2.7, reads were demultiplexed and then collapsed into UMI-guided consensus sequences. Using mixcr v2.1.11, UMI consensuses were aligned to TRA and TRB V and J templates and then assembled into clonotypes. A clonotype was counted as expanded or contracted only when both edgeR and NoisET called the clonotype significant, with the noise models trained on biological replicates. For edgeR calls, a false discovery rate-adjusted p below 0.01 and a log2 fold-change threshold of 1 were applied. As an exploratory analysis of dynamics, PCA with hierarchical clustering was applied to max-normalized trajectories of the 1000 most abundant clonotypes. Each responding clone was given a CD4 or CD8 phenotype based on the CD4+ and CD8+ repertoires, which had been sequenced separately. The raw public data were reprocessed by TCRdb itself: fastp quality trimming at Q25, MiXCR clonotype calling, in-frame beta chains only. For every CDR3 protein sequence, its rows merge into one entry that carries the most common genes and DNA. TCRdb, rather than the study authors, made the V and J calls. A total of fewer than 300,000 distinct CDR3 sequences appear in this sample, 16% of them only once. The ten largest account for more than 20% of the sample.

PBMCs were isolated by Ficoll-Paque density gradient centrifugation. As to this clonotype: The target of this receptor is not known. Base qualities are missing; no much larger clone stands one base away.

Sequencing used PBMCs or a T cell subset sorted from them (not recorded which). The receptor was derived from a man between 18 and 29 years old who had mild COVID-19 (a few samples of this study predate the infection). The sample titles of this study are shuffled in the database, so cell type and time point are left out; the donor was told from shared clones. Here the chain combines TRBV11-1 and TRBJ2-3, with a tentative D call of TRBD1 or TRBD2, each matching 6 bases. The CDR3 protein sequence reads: CASSFQGRHTDTQYF. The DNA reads TGTGCCAGCAGCTTCCAGGGGAGGCACACAGATACGCAGTATTTT.